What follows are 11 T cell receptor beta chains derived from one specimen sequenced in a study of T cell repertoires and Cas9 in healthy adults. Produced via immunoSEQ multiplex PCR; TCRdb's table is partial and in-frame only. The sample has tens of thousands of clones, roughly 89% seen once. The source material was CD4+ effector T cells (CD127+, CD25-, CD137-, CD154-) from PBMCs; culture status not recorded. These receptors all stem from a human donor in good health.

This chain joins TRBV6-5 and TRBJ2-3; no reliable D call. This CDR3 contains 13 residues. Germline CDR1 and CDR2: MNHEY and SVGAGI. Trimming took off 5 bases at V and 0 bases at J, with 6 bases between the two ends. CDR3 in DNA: TGTGCCAGCAGTACACCGAGCACAGATACGCAGTATTTT. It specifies CASSTPSTDTQYF.

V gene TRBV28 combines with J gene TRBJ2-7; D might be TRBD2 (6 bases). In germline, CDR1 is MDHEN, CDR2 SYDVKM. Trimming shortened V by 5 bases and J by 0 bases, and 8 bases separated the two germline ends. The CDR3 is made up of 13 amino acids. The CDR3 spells CASSPSVSYEQYF. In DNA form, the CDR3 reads TGTGCCAGCAGTCCTAGCGTCTCCTACGAGCAGTACTTC. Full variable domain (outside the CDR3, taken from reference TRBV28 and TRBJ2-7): DVKVTQSSRYLVKRTGEKVFLECVQDMDHENMFWYRQDPGLGLRLIYFSYDVKMKEKGDIPEGYSVSREKKERFSLILESASTNQTSMYLCASSPSVSYEQYFGPGTRLTVT.

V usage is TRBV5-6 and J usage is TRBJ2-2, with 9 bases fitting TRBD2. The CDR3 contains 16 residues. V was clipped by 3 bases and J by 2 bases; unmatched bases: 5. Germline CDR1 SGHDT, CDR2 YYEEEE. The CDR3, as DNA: TGTGCCAGCAGCTCCCTTAGCGGGGGTAACACCGGGGAGCTGTTTTTT. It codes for CASSSLSGGNTGELFF.

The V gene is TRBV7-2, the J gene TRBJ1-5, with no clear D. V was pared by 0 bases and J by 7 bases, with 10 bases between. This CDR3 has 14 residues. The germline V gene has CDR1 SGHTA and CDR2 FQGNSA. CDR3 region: CASSLALVSQPQHF. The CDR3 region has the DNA TGTGCCAGCAGCTTAGCGCTCGTCTCCCAGCCCCAGCATTTT.

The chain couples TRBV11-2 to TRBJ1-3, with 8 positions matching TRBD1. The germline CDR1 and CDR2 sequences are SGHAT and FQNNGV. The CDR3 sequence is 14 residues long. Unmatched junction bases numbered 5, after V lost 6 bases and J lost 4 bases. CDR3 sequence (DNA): TGTGCCAGCAGATCCGGGACAGGAGGAAACACCATATATTTT. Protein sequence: CASRSGTGGNTIYF.

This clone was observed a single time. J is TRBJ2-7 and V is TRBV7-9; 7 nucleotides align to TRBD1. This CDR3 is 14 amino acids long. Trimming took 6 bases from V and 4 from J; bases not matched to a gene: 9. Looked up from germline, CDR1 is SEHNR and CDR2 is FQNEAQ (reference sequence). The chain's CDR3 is CASSRDRVSYEQYF. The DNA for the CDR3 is TGTGCCAGCAGTCGAGACAGGGTATCGTACGAGCAGTACTTC. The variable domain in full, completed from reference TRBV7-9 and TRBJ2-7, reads DTGVSQNPRHKITKRGQNVTFRCDPISEHNRLYWYRQTLGQGPEFLTYFQNEAQLEKSRLLSDRFSAERPKGSFSTLEIQRTEQGDSAMYLCASSRDRVSYEQYFGPGTRLTVT.

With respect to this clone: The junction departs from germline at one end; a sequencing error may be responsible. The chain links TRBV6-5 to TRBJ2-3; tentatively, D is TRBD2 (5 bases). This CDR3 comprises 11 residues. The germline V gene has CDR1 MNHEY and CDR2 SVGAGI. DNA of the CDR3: TGTGCCAGCAGTTACGAGGGTAAGGGAGATTTT. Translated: CASSYEGKGDF.

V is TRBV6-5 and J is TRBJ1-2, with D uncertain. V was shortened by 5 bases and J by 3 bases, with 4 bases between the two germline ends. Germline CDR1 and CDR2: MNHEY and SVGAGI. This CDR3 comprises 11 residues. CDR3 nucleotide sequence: TGTGCCAGCAGTAACGACTATGGCTACACCTTC. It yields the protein CASSNDYGYTF.

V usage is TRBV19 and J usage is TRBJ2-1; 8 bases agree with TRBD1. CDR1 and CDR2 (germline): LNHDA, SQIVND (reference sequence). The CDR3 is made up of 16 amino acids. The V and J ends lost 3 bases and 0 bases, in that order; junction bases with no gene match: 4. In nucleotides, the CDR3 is TGTGCCAGTAGTATTCCAGGGGGCGACTCCTACAATGAGCAGTTCTTC. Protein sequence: CASSIPGGDSYNEQFF.

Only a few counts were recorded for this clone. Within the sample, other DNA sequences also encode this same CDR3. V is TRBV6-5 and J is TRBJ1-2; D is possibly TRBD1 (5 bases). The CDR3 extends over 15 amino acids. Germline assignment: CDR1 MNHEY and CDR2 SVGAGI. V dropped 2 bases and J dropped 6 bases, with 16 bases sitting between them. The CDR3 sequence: CASSYALGRVDGYTF. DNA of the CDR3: TGTGCCAGCAGTTACGCCTTGGGCAGGGTCGATGGCTACACCTTC.

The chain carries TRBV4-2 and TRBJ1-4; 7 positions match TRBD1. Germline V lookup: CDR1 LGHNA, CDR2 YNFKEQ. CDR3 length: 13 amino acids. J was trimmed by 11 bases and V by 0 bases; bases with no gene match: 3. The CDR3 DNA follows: TGTGCCAGCAGCCAAGAACCGGGACAGAAACTGTTTTTT. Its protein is CASSQEPGQKLFF.